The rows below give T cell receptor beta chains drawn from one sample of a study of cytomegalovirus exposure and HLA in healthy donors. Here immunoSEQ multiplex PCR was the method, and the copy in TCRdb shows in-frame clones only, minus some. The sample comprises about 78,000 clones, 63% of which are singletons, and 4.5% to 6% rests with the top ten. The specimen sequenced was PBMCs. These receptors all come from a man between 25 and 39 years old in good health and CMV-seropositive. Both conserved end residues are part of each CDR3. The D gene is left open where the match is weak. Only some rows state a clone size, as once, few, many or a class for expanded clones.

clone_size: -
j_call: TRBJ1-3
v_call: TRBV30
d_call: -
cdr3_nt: TGTGCCTGGAGTAGGGGAAACTCTGGAAACACCATATATTTT
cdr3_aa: CAWSRGNSGNTIYF

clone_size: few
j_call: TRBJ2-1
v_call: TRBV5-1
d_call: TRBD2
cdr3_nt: TGCGCCAGCAGTCTTGCGACTAGCGGGGTCTTGGATGAGCAGTTCTTC
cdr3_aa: CASSLATSGVLDEQFF

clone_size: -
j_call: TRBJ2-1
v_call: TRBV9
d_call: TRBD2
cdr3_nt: TGTGCCAGCAGCCCCCAGGGACTAGCGGCAGTGGACAATGAGCAGTTCTTC
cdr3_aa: CASSPQGLAAVDNEQFF

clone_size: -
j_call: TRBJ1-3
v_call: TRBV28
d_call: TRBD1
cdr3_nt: TGTGCCAGCAGTTTTACGTCCGGACAGGGAAGTAACACCATATATTTT
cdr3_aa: CASSFTSGQGSNTIYF

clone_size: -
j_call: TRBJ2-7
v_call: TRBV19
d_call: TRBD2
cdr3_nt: TGTGCCAGTAGTTCCCCAGCGGGAGGGCGGGGCGAGCAGTACTTC
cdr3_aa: CASSSPAGGRGEQYF

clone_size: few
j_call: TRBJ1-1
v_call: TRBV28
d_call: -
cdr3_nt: TGTGCCAGCAGTTTGAGAGGGACTGAAGCTTTCTTT
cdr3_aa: CASSLRGTEAFF

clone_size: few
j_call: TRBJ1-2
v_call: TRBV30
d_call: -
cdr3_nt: TGTGCCTGGGACAACGCTAACTATGGCTACACCTTC
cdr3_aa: CAWDNANYGYTF

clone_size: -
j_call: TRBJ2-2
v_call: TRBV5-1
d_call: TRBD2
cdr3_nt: TGCGCCAGCAGTACTAGCGGGGGGGCCGACACCGGGGAGCTGTTTTTT
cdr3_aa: CASSTSGGADTGELFF

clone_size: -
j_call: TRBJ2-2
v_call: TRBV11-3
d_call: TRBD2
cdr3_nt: TGTGCCAGCAGCCTATTAGCGGGATCAGGGGAGCTGTTTTTT
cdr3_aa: CASSLLAGSGELFF

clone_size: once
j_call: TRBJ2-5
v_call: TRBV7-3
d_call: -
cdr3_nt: TGTGCCAGCAGCCTGGCGGGACGTCGCCAAGAGACCCAGTACTTC
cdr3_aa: CASSLAGRRQETQYF

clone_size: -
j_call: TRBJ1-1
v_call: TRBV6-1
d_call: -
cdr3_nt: TGTGCCAGCAGTGCTCCCGGTCTGAACACTGAAGCTTTCTTT
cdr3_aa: CASSAPGLNTEAFF

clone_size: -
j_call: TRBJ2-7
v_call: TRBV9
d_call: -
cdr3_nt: TGTGCCAGCAGCTCTCACCGGGGTGTCTCCTACGAGCAGTACTTC
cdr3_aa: CASSSHRGVSYEQYF

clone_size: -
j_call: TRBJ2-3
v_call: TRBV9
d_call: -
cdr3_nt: TGTGCCAGCAGCGTCGGGACAGATACGCAGTATTTT
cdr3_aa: CASSVGTDTQYF

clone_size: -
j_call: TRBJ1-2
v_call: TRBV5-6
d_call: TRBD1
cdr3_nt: TGTGCCAGCAGCTTGCAGGCGACAGGGCAAAGCTATGGCTACACCTTC
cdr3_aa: CASSLQATGQSYGYTF

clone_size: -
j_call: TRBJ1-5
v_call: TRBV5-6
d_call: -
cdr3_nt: TGTGCCAGCAGCTCGGACACAGATCAGCCCCAGCATTTT
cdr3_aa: CASSSDTDQPQHF

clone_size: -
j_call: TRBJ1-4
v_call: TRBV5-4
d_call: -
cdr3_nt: TGTGCCAGCAGCACCCAGGGTGGTACTAATGAAAAACTGTTTTTT
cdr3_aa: CASSTQGGTNEKLFF

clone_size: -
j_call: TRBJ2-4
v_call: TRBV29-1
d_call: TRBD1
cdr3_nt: TGCAGCGTTGAAAGGGGGACGAGGACAGGGGGAAACATTCAGTACTTC
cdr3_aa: CSVERGTRTGGNIQYF

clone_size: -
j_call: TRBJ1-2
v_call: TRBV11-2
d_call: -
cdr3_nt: TGTGCCAGCAGCTTAGCCCGGGTGGAGATCGCAAACTATGGCTACACCTTC
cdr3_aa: CASSLARVEIANYGYTF

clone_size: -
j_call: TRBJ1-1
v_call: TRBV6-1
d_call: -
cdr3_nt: TGTGCCAGCAGTGAACGTTTGAACACTGAAGCTTTCTTT
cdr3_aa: CASSERLNTEAFF

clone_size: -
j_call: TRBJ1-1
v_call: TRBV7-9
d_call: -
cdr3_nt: TGTGCCAGCCGACGGGGGATGAACACTGAAGCTTTCTTT
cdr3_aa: CASRRGMNTEAFF

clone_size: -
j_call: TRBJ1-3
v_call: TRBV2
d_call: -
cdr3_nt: TGTGCCAGCGGATCCGGGACAAGCGCTGGAAACACCATATATTTT
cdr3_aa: CASGSGTSAGNTIYF

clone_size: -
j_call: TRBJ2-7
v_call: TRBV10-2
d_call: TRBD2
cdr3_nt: TGCGCCAGCAGCCTAGCGGGGACCAGCTCCTACGAGCAGTACTTC
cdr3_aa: CASSLAGTSSYEQYF

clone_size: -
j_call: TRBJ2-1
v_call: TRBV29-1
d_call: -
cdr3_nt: TGCAGCGTTGACATGGGCAGAAGTAACAATGAGCAGTTCTTC
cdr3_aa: CSVDMGRSNNEQFF

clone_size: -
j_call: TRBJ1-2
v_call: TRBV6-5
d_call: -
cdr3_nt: TGTGCCAGCAGTTACGCCGCGGAAAACTGTGGCTACACCTTC
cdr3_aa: CASSYAAENCGYTF

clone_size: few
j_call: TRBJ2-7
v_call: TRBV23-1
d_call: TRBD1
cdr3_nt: TGCGCCAGCAGAATCAGGACAGGCCGTACCTACGAGCAGTACTTC
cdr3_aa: CASRIRTGRTYEQYF

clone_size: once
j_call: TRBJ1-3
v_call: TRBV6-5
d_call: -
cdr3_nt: TGTGCCAGCAGTTACTCAAGCATACCCGGGGACACCATATATTTT
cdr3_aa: CASSYSSIPGDTIYF

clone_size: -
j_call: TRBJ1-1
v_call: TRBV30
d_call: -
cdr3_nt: TGTGCCTGGAGTGGGAGTAAGGGGGTGGGCACTGAAGCTTTCTTT
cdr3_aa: CAWSGSKGVGTEAFF

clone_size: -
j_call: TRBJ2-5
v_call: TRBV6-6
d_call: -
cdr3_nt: TGTGCCAGCAGCCCAGGACCGGAGGGAGCCCAGTACTTC
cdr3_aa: CASSPGPEGAQYF

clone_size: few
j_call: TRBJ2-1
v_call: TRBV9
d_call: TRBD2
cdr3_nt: TGTGCCAGCAGCGCTAGCGGTAACCACAATGAGCAGTTCTTC
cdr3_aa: CASSASGNHNEQFF